Listed below are T cell receptor beta chains from one sample, sequenced in a study of blood T cell repertoires in COVID-19. The method was immunoSEQ multiplex PCR; TCRdb's version includes in-frame clones alone and lacks a portion of them. The sample has about 180,000 clones, approximately 87% seen once. Sequenced material: peripheral blood. The origin of the receptors is a man aged 35-49 years with active or convalescent COVID-19. Each CDR3 is given with its conserved first and last residue. The D gene is left open where the match is weak. For some rows the clone size is stated as once, few or many, or as a class when expanded; others skip it.

TRBJ2-6,.,TRBV28,.,TGTGCCAGCTGGGGCCCGAGCTCTGGGGCCAACGTCCTGACTTTC,CASWGPSSGANVLTF
TRBJ1-6,.,TRBV7-2,.,TGTGCCAGCAGCTTAGCGGCAGGGAATTCACCCCTCCACTTT,CASSLAAGNSPLHF
TRBJ2-1,TRBD1,TRBV9,.,TGTGCCAGCAGCGCGGGACAGGATAGCTCCTACAATGAGCAGTTCTTC,CASSAGQDSSYNEQFF
TRBJ2-1,TRBD2,TRBV4-1,.,TGCGCCAGCAGCGTCGGGACTAGGGCCAATGAGCAGTTCTTC,CASSVGTRANEQFF
TRBJ1-6,.,TRBV7-3,.,TGTGCCAGCAGCTTATCAGGGCCCAATTCACCCCTCCACTTT,CASSLSGPNSPLHF
TRBJ2-1,.,TRBV12-3/TRBV12-4,few,TGTGCCAGCAGTTTATTCGGGAATGAGCAGTTCTTC,CASSLFGNEQFF
TRBJ1-4,.,TRBV4-1,.,TGCGCCAGCAGCCAAGGTCAAAATGAAAAACTGTTTTTT,CASSQGQNEKLFF
TRBJ1-6,.,TRBV6-6,.,TGTGCCAGCAGGGACGGGAGCTCCTATAATTCACCCCTCCACTTT,CASRDGSSYNSPLHF
TRBJ1-5,.,TRBV6-1,.,TGTGCCAGCAGTGAATTATCGAAGGGAGGTACCGCCTTGGATCAGCCCCAGCATTTT,CASSELSKGGTALDQPQHF
TRBJ2-3,.,TRBV7-3,once,TGTGCCAGCAGCTCTACCTCCCCAGATACGCAGTATTTT,CASSSTSPDTQYF
TRBJ1-1,TRBD1,TRBV10-1,.,TGCGCCAGCAGCCCTAATACCCCAGGACAGGGCGAAGCTTTCTTT,CASSPNTPGQGEAFF
TRBJ2-1,TRBD1,TRBV24-1,.,TGTGCCACCAGTGATTTGCGGGGACAGGGGAACAATGAGCAGTTCTTC,CATSDLRGQGNNEQFF
TRBJ1-1,.,TRBV9,.,TGTGCCAGCAGCGTCCAAACAGAGAACACTGAAGCTTTCTTT,CASSVQTENTEAFF
TRBJ2-1,.,TRBV6-5,few,TGTGCCAGCAGCCCCCGGAGGGCGGGCTACAATGAGCAGTTCTTC,CASSPRRAGYNEQFF
TRBJ2-1,.,TRBV4-1,once,TGCGCCAGCAGCCAAGAGTTACAGGCTAACTACAATGAGCAGTTCTTC,CASSQELQANYNEQFF
TRBJ1-3,.,TRBV30,.,TGTGCCTGGAGCGGAGGGATAGGGTATATCACCATATATTTT,CAWSGGIGYITIYF
TRBJ1-3,.,TRBV14,.,TGTGCCAGCAGCCAAGAATTGGCGGGCTCTGGAAACACCATATATTTT,CASSQELAGSGNTIYF
TRBJ2-2,TRBD1,TRBV7-6,.,TGTGCCAGCAGCTTACAGGGGGCGAGGACCGGGGAGCTGTTTTTT,CASSLQGARTGELFF
TRBJ2-2,.,TRBV6-4,few,TGTGCCAGCAGTGACAGGGAGGACGGGGAGCTGTTTTTT,CASSDREDGELFF
TRBJ1-1,.,TRBV14,once,TGTGCCAGCAGCAGTCAGCGGAACACTGAAGCTTTCTTT,CASSSQRNTEAFF
TRBJ2-1,TRBD2,TRBV18,.,TGTGCCAGCTCACCAGGACTAGCGGCCTACAATGAGCAGTTCTTC,CASSPGLAAYNEQFF
TRBJ1-6,.,TRBV27,.,TGTGCCAGCAGTTTGGGAGGGGGGTTTGATTCACCCCTCCACTTT,CASSLGGGFDSPLHF
TRBJ1-1,TRBD1,TRBV13,.,TGTGCCAGCAGCCTACTCCGGACAGGGGAAACTGAAGCTTTCTTT,CASSLLRTGETEAFF
TRBJ1-2,.,TRBV5-4,.,TGTGCCAGCAGCTTGCGACAGGACTATGGCTACACCTTC,CASSLRQDYGYTF
TRBJ2-3,TRBD2,TRBV10-3,many,TGTGCCATCAGTGTTACGGGGGGGCTCACAGATACGCAGTATTTT,CAISVTGGLTDTQYF
TRBJ2-5,TRBD1,TRBV6-2/TRBV6-3,.,TGTGCCAGCAGTTACTCGAAGGCAGGGGGCCAAGAGACCCAGTACTTC,CASSYSKAGGQETQYF
TRBJ2-2,.,TRBV19,.,TGTGCCAGTAGTATTTATGCCGGGGAGCTGTTTTTT,CASSIYAGELFF
TRBJ2-2,.,TRBV6-2/TRBV6-3,.,TGTGCCAGCAGTTCCGGCAGGGTGAACACCGGGGAGCTGTTTTTT,CASSSGRVNTGELFF
TRBJ2-1,.,TRBV18,.,TGTGCCAGCTCACGAGATCAAACCTACAATGAGCAGTTCTTC,CASSRDQTYNEQFF
TRBJ1-5,.,TRBV4-2,.,TGTGCCAGCAGCCAAGATTTGACAAGCTTTCAGCCCCAGCATTTT,CASSQDLTSFQPQHF
TRBJ2-1,TRBD2,TRBV7-3,.,TGTGCCAGCAGCTTCGGGGGGGAAAGCAATGAGCAGTTCTTC,CASSFGGESNEQFF
TRBJ2-5,TRBD1,TRBV19,.,TGTGCCAGTAGTTTAAAGACAGGGGAAGAGACCCAGTACTTC,CASSLKTGEETQYF
TRBJ1-1,.,TRBV5-1,.,TGCGCCAGCAGCTTGGCTGGACAGTTGAACACTGAAGCTTTCTTT,CASSLAGQLNTEAFF
TRBJ1-2,.,TRBV7-9,few,TGTGCCAGCAGCTTAGACAGGGTTGGCTACACCTTC,CASSLDRVGYTF
TRBJ1-2,.,TRBV15,.,TGTGCCACCAGCAGAGATCAGAGAGGGCTGATCACCTTC,CATSRDQRGLITF
TRBJ1-2,TRBD1,TRBV19,.,TGTGCCAGTAGTGGGGACAGGTGGAACTATGGCTACACCTTC,CASSGDRWNYGYTF
TRBJ1-6,TRBD1,TRBV28,once,TGTGCCAGCAGTTTAGGGGGACAGATACTTTACTATAATTCACCCCTCCACTTT,CASSLGGQILYYNSPLHF
TRBJ2-1,TRBD2,TRBV11-2,.,TGTGCCAGCAGCTTAGAAGGGCGGGGGGGCTACAATGAGCAGTTCTTC,CASSLEGRGGYNEQFF
TRBJ2-5,.,TRBV4-1,.,TGCGCCAGCAGCCAAGCGCAGGAGACCCAGTACTTC,CASSQAQETQYF
TRBJ1-2,.,TRBV11-3,.,TGTGCCCGCCGGCCCCCTGGGACATACATGTACTATGGCTACACCTTC,CARRPPGTYMYYGYTF
TRBJ1-5,.,TRBV6-5,.,TGTGCCAGCCGGGAGGGGCCGGGGCAGCCCCAGCATTTT,CASREGPGQPQHF
TRBJ2-3,TRBD2,TRBV11-2,.,TGTGCCAGCAGCGGATTAAGCGGGGGGGCTAGCACAGATACGCAGTATTTT,CASSGLSGGASTDTQYF
TRBJ2-5,TRBD1,TRBV5-1,.,TGCGCCAGCAGCAGGGACAGGGGACAAGAGACCCAGTACTTC,CASSRDRGQETQYF
TRBJ2-7,.,TRBV7-9,once,TGTGCCAGCAGCTTAGACGCTACCTACTCCCACGAGCAGTACTTC,CASSLDATYSHEQYF
TRBJ2-5,.,TRBV2,once,TGTGCCAGCGGACTACTAGCTTCAGAAGAGACCCAGTACTTC,CASGLLASEETQYF
TRBJ1-1,TRBD1,TRBV5-5,.,TGTGCCAGCAGCTTCAGGGGGCCTGAAGCTTTCTTT,CASSFRGPEAFF
TRBJ2-7,.,TRBV18,.,TGTGCCAGCTCTCAACCCGTGCGGGGCTTAAGTTATTCCGAGCAGTACTTC,CASSQPVRGLSYSEQYF
TRBJ2-5,TRBD2,TRBV7-2,.,TGTGCCAGCAGCCGGACTAGCGGAGCAGAGACCCAGTACTTC,CASSRTSGAETQYF
TRBJ2-3,TRBD1,TRBV19,.,TGTGCCAGTAGTGTCCGACAGGGGAGAGGAGATACGCAGTATTTT,CASSVRQGRGDTQYF
TRBJ1-1,.,TRBV10-3,.,TGTGCCATCAAAACGGACACTCGAACTGAAGCTTTCTTT,CAIKTDTRTEAFF
TRBJ2-1,TRBD2,TRBV30,.,TGTGCCTGGAGTCTCTCCCTTACTAGCGGGGGCCGGAATGAGCAGTTCTTC,CAWSLSLTSGGRNEQFF
TRBJ1-2,.,TRBV7-3,few,TGTGCCAGCAGCTTAGATGCTGGGAGCCTCTATGGCTACACCTTC,CASSLDAGSLYGYTF
TRBJ2-7,TRBD1,TRBV12-3/TRBV12-4,few,TGTGCCAGCAGTCCCGCGACAGGGAACGAGCAGTACTTC,CASSPATGNEQYF
TRBJ2-7,TRBD1,TRBV2,.,TGTGCCAGCAAGGACAGGGGGTCCCACGAGCAGTACTTC,CASKDRGSHEQYF
TRBJ1-2,TRBD1,TRBV25-1,.,TGTGCCACTATCGGGGACAGGGGGGGCTACACCTTC,CATIGDRGGYTF
TRBJ2-1,.,TRBV15,few,TGTGCCACCAGCAGAGACCTAGCTCTAAATGAGCAGTTCTTC,CATSRDLALNEQFF
TRBJ1-2,.,TRBV9,.,TGTGCCAGCAGCGTGGAAGGGGTAGGCGGCTACACCTTC,CASSVEGVGGYTF
TRBJ2-7,.,TRBV24-1,.,TGTGCCACCAGTGATTCGGGCCAAGGCAGGGTAACCTACGAGCAGTACTTC,CATSDSGQGRVTYEQYF
TRBJ1-5,TRBD1,TRBV28,.,TGTGCCAGCACCCCGGGGACAGTAGATAGCAATCAGCCCCAGCATTTT,CASTPGTVDSNQPQHF
TRBJ2-1,TRBD2,TRBV2,.,TGTGCCAGCAGTCGGCTAGCGGGGGGCTACAATGAGCAGTTCTTC,CASSRLAGGYNEQFF